The 16 T cell receptor beta chains presented below share a single source sample, sequenced in a study of T cell repertoires in cytomegalovirus infection. TCRdb recomputed calls from the reads with MiXCR, one row per CDR3 protein. The sample holds about 190,000 distinct CDR3 sequences; 28% are singletons and the top ten take roughly 32%. The sequencing sample was made of PBMCs. These receptor sequences come from a human donor in good health (CMV status not recorded). Some clones in this sample may be carry-over from other donors' samples.

This sequence joins TRBV27 and TRBJ1-5; D call uncertain. This CDR3 has 13 amino acids. The germline gives CDR1 MNHEY, CDR2 SMNVEV (reference sequence). The V gene lost 2 bases and the J gene lost 2 bases, with 4 bases spanning the gap. The CDR3 DNA sequence: TGTGCCAGCAGTTTAATGCGCAATCAGCCCCAGCATTTT. Its protein product is CASSLMRNQPQHF.

Notes on this clonotype: A read error may account for a junction end that differs from germline. The gene calls are TRBV12-3 or TRBV12-4 and TRBJ2-3, with 7 bases lining up with TRBD1. CDR3 length: 10 amino acids. In nucleotides, the CDR3 is TGTACCAGCAGGGGGGATACGCAGTATTTT. Translated: CTSRGDTQYF.

In this sample, this clonotype turned up many times. J is TRBJ1-5 and V is TRBV6-5; D is unresolved. The CDR3 consists of 16 residues. The ends were cut back, 6 bases at V and 1 base at J, with 16 bases in the middle. Germline CDR1 is MNHEY and CDR2 is SVGAGI. CDR3 region: CASSPGGSRSNQPQHF. In DNA form, the CDR3 reads TGTGCCAGCAGCCCCGGCGGCAGTCGAAGCAATCAGCCCCAGCATTTT.

This clonotype came up a few times. This rearrangement joins TRBV7-3 to TRBJ2-1; 9 bases are a match to TRBD2. The germline gives CDR1 SGHTA, CDR2 FQGTGA. The length of the CDR3 is 16 residues. Trimming took 5 bases from V and 6 from J; bases not matched to a gene: 11. CDR3 region: CASSPLSRGGSNEQFF. As DNA, the CDR3 is TGTGCCAGCAGCCCCCTCTCGCGGGGGGGCTCCAATGAGCAGTTCTTC.

A few counts support this clonotype. V gene TRBV28 combines with J gene TRBJ2-5, with D unclear. CDR3 length: 14 amino acids. Germline V gene lookup returns CDR1 MDHEN and CDR2 SYDVKM. Trimming left V 6 bases short and J 2 bases short, with 13 bases between. The CDR3 DNA sequence: TGTGCCAGCAGCCCCCCCGGCAGGCAAGAGACCCAGTACTTC. Its translation is CASSPPGRQETQYF. Drawing the rest from reference TRBV28 and TRBJ2-5, the complete variable domain is DVKVTQSSRYLVKRTGEKVFLECVQDMDHENMFWYRQDPGLGLRLIYFSYDVKMKEKGDIPEGYSVSREKKERFSLILESASTNQTSMYLCASSPPGRQETQYFGPGTRLLVL.

The V call is TRBV6-6, the J call TRBJ2-3; 10 nucleotides match TRBD1. The length of the CDR3 is 16 residues. Germline CDR1 and CDR2: MNHNY and SVGAGI (reference sequence). J gave up 4 bases and V 2 bases, and 6 bases lay outside the gene matches. The CDR3 DNA is TGTGCCAGCAGTTACCCCCTAGGGACAGGGGCAGATACGCAGTATTTT. Its translation: CASSYPLGTGADTQYF.

This clonotype was observed a handful of times. This sequence joins TRBV5-5 and TRBJ2-3; TRBD1 is a possible D gene (5 bases). V dropped 3 bases and J dropped 5 bases, with 13 bases sitting between them. The CDR3 runs 14 residues. CDR1 SGHKS and CDR2 YYEKEE come from the germline V gene (reference sequence). The chain's CDR3 is CASSSGKRGDTQYF. The DNA for the CDR3 is TGTGCCAGCAGCTCCGGAAAAAGGGGAGATACGCAGTATTTT.

This clonotype has only a few counts. V gene TRBV7-3 combines with J gene TRBJ2-7, with a weak D call TRBD1 (5 bases). V gave up 4 bases and J gave up 6 bases, with 10 bases separating them. CDR3 size: 12 residues. Germline loops: CDR1 SGHTA, CDR2 FQGTGA. DNA of the CDR3: TGTGCCAGCAGCTCACCCCAGGGCGAGCAGTACTTC. This sequence encodes CASSSPQGEQYF. Complete variable domain (other parts from reference TRBV7-3 and TRBJ2-7): GAGVSQTPSNKVTEKGKYVELRCDPISGHTALYWYRQSLGQGPEFLIYFQGTGAADDSGLPNDRFFAVRPEGSVSTLKIQRTERGDSAVYLCASSSPQGEQYFGPGTRLTVT.

The chain recombines TRBV6-5 with TRBJ2-7; 7 positions match TRBD1. V was pared by 7 bases and J by 5 bases, with 14 bases of the junction left unmatched. CDR3 length: 15 residues. CDR1 is MNHEY, CDR2 SVGAGI, per germline. The CDR3 nucleotides read TGTGCCAGCACCCAAGGGGGCAGGGGGACGAACGAGCAGTACTTC. It yields the protein CASTQGGRGTNEQYF.

The table lists this clonotype with many counts. This sequence joins TRBV7-2 and TRBJ2-3; no firm D call. Germline V gene data show CDR1 as SGHTA and CDR2 as FQGNSA. V lost 5 bases, J lost 2 bases, and 11 bases lay in between. CDR3 size: 14 residues. Written as DNA, the CDR3 is TGTGCCAGCAGCGACCTGATCAACACAGATACGCAGTATTTT. Protein sequence: CASSDLINTDTQYF.

This clonotype appeared many times. V and J are TRBV7-8 and TRBJ2-5, with TRBD2 matching over 7 bases. Germline CDR1 SGHVS, CDR2 FQNEAQ. V dropped 4 bases and J dropped 5; count of bases not matched to a gene: 13. The CDR3 totals 16 residues. CDR3 sequence: CASSSRRGREGETQYF. The CDR3 coding sequence is TGTGCCAGCAGCTCCCGGCGGGGCAGGGAGGGGGAGACCCAGTACTTC.

This clonotype was seen only a few times. The chain is built from TRBV6-2 or TRBV6-3 and TRBJ1-1; D is ambiguous. Trimming took 0 bases from V and 6 from J, leaving 11 bases between them. Germline V lookup: CDR1 MNHEY, CDR2 SVGEGT. This CDR3 region has 14 residues. The CDR3 here is CASSYSSGVPEAFF. The DNA for the CDR3 is TGTGCCAGCAGTTACTCGAGCGGGGTCCCTGAAGCTTTCTTT.

V usage is TRBV12-3 or TRBV12-4 and J usage is TRBJ2-7, with TRBD1 matching over 8 bases. The CDR3 is 14 residues long. V lost 6 bases, J lost 4 bases, and 8 bases stayed unmatched. CDR3 nucleotides: TGTGCCAGCAGGGCAACGGGACAGGATTACGAGCAGTACTTC. It codes for CASRATGQDYEQYF.

This clonotype turned up a few times. This rearrangement joins TRBV2 to TRBJ1-5; 8 nucleotides line up with TRBD1. This CDR3 has 16 amino acids. From germline, CDR1 is SNHLY and CDR2 FYNNEI. V lost 7 bases and J lost 7; bases outside the gene matches: 15. The chain's CDR3 is CASKQGWGQAGQPQHF. Written as DNA, the CDR3 is TGTGCCAGCAAACAAGGCTGGGGACAGGCTGGGCAGCCCCAGCATTTT.

This sequence joins TRBV6-2 or TRBV6-3 and TRBJ1-1; D uncertain. The CDR3 loop spans 14 amino acids. Germline CDR1 reads MNHEY; CDR2 reads SVGEGT. V was clipped by 7 bases and J by 3 bases, with 15 bases between them. The DNA for the CDR3 is TGTGCCAGCACCTTACCTGGGGTCGACACTGAAGCTTTCTTT. The encoded protein is CASTLPGVDTEAFF.

In this sample, this clonotype turned up many times. The V gene is TRBV7-2, the J gene TRBJ1-1, with TRBD1 as a possible D gene (6 bases). This CDR3 has 14 amino acids. Trimming shortened V by 5 bases and J by 7 bases, and 17 bases separated the two germline ends. Germline V CDR1 and CDR2: SGHTA, FQGNSA. The CDR3 DNA follows: TGTGCCAGCAGCCAAATCTCTAGGGGGGATGAAGCTTTCTTT. Translating gives CASSQISRGDEAFF.